The rows below give T cell receptor beta chains drawn from one sample of a study of Graves' ophthalmopathy and Graves' hyperthyroidism. One entry per CDR3 protein results from TCRdb running MiXCR on the multiplex PCR reads. Of roughly 300,000 distinct CDR3 sequences listed, about a sixth were seen once; the top ten hold around an eighth. Sequenced input: peripheral blood. Receptor source: an adult man with Graves' ophthalmopathy. CDR3s include the opening cysteine and the closing phenylalanine or tryptophan. The order of the fields is CDR3 protein, CDR3 DNA, V gene, clone size, J gene, D gene. D genes are given only for firm matches. Size is stated for part of the rows, as once, few or many counts, or as a class when the clone is expanded.

CDR3 protein: CASSRTSAETQYF
CDR3 DNA: TGTGCCAGCAGCCGTACTAGCGCGGAGACCCAGTACTTC
V gene: TRBV6-1
clone size: many
J gene: TRBJ2-5
D gene: TRBD2

CDR3 protein: CATSRGLQKQETQYF
CDR3 DNA: TGTGCCACCAGCAGAGGGTTACAGAAACAAGAGACCCAGTACTTC
V gene: TRBV15
clone size: many
J gene: TRBJ2-5
D gene: .

CDR3 protein: CSASERQGVRGYTF
CDR3 DNA: TGCAGTGCTAGTGAGCGACAGGGGGTGCGTGGCTACACCTTC
V gene: TRBV20-1
clone size: .
J gene: TRBJ1-2
D gene: TRBD1

CDR3 protein: CASSSPGLSEIYEQYF
CDR3 DNA: TGTGCCAGCTCATCACCTGGCCTGTCGGAGATCTACGAGCAGTACTTC
V gene: TRBV18
clone size: many
J gene: TRBJ2-7
D gene: .

CDR3 protein: CASSLWFPGTRNTEAFF
CDR3 DNA: TGTGCCAGCAGTTTATGGTTTCCCGGGACAAGGAACACTGAAGCTTTCTTT
V gene: TRBV27
clone size: many
J gene: TRBJ1-1
D gene: .

CDR3 protein: CASSLRTSLGEQYF
CDR3 DNA: TGTGCCAGCAGCCTCCGGACTAGCCTCGGCGAGCAGTACTTC
V gene: TRBV7-2
clone size: .
J gene: TRBJ2-7
D gene: TRBD2

CDR3 protein: CASSQISSYGYTF
CDR3 DNA: TGTGCCAGCAGCCAGATCAGCAGCTATGGCTACACCTTC
V gene: TRBV9
clone size: many
J gene: TRBJ1-2
D gene: .

CDR3 protein: CASGGLGDIQYF
CDR3 DNA: TGTGCCAGCGGGGGTCTAGGTGACATTCAGTACTTC
V gene: TRBV6-5
clone size: many
J gene: TRBJ2-4
D gene: .

CDR3 protein: CASSSPGTQETQYF
CDR3 DNA: TGTGCCAGCAGTAGCCCGGGCACACAAGAGACCCAGTACTTC
V gene: TRBV28
clone size: many
J gene: TRBJ2-5
D gene: .

CDR3 protein: CATRDSTGNTEAFF
CDR3 DNA: TGTGCCACCAGGGACTCCACAGGGAACACTGAAGCTTTCTTT
V gene: TRBV24-1
clone size: many
J gene: TRBJ1-1
D gene: .

CDR3 protein: CASSYSASAYEQYF
CDR3 DNA: TGTGCCAGCAGTTACTCTGCGAGTGCCTACGAGCAGTACTTC
V gene: TRBV6-2/TRBV6-3
clone size: .
J gene: TRBJ2-7
D gene: .

CDR3 protein: CASSRSGLAGGPSYEQYF
CDR3 DNA: TGTGCCAGCAGCAGATCGGGACTAGCGGGAGGGCCCTCCTACGAGCAGTACTTC
V gene: TRBV12-3/TRBV12-4
clone size: few
J gene: TRBJ2-7
D gene: TRBD2

CDR3 protein: CAWSVTSGRVTGELFF
CDR3 DNA: TGTGCCTGGAGTGTTACTAGCGGGAGGGTAACCGGGGAGCTGTTTTTT
V gene: TRBV30
clone size: many
J gene: TRBJ2-2
D gene: TRBD2

CDR3 protein: CASSFASGLKNIQYF
CDR3 DNA: TGTGCCAGCAGTTTTGCCTCGGGACTAAAAAACATTCAGTACTTC
V gene: TRBV12-3/TRBV12-4
clone size: many
J gene: TRBJ2-4
D gene: TRBD2

CDR3 protein: CASSLGQGESSPLHF
CDR3 DNA: TGTGCCAGCAGCTTAGGGCAGGGGGAGTCCTCACCCCTCCACTTT
V gene: TRBV7-9
clone size: many
J gene: TRBJ1-6
D gene: TRBD1

CDR3 protein: CASSLSVGSEQYF
CDR3 DNA: TGTGCCAGCAGCTTATCCGTAGGCAGCGAGCAGTACTTC
V gene: TRBV13
clone size: many
J gene: TRBJ2-7
D gene: .

CDR3 protein: CASSVGVASGLRETQYF
CDR3 DNA: TGTGCCAGCAGCGTAGGGGTCGCTAGCGGGCTTCGCGAGACCCAGTACTTC
V gene: TRBV9
clone size: many
J gene: TRBJ2-5
D gene: TRBD2

CDR3 protein: CSARRVENPYNEQFF
CDR3 DNA: TGCAGTGCTAGACGGGTCGAGAACCCCTACAATGAGCAGTTCTTC
V gene: TRBV20-1
clone size: many
J gene: TRBJ2-1
D gene: .

CDR3 protein: CASSPGTYNNEQFF
CDR3 DNA: TGCGCCAGCAGCCCAGGGACTTACAACAATGAGCAGTTCTTC
V gene: TRBV4-3
clone size: many
J gene: TRBJ2-1
D gene: .

CDR3 protein: CASSLAASGGAGETQYF
CDR3 DNA: TGTGCCAGCAGCTTAGCGGCTAGCGGGGGGGCTGGAGAGACCCAGTACTTC
V gene: TRBV7-2
clone size: many
J gene: TRBJ2-5
D gene: TRBD2

CDR3 protein: CASSFRDRGNQPQHF
CDR3 DNA: TGTGCCAGCAGTTTCCGGGACAGGGGTAATCAGCCCCAGCATTTT
V gene: TRBV12-3/TRBV12-4
clone size: many
J gene: TRBJ1-5
D gene: TRBD1

CDR3 protein: CASSVEGETQYF
CDR3 DNA: TGCGCCAGCAGCGTCGAGGGGGAGACCCAGTACTTC
V gene: TRBV5-1
clone size: many
J gene: TRBJ2-5
D gene: .

CDR3 protein: CASSPVEYYQETQYF
CDR3 DNA: TGTGCCAGCTCACCAGTAGAATACTACCAAGAGACCCAGTACTTC
V gene: TRBV18
clone size: many
J gene: TRBJ2-5
D gene: .

CDR3 protein: CASSIEGRPTNEKLFF
CDR3 DNA: TGTGCCAGTAGTATAGAGGGCAGACCAACTAATGAAAAACTGTTTTTT
V gene: TRBV19
clone size: many
J gene: TRBJ1-4
D gene: .